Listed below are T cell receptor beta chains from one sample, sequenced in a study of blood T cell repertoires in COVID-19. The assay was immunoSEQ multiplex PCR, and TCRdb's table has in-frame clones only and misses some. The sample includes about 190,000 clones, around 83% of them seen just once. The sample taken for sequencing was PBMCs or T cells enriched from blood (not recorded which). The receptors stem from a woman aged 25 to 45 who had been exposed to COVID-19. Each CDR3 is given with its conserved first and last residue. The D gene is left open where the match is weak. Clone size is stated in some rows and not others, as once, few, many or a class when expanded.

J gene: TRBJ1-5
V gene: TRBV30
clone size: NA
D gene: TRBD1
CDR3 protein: CAWSVNGTVSNQPQHF
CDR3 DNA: TGTGCCTGGAGTGTAAACGGGACAGTTAGCAATCAGCCCCAGCATTTT

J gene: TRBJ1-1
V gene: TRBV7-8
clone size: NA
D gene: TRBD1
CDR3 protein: CASSSSRGQGGGAFF
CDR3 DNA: TGTGCCAGCAGCTCATCCCGGGGACAGGGAGGCGGAGCTTTCTTT

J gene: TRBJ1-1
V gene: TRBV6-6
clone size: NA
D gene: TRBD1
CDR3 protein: CASSRDSNTEAFF
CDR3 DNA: TGTGCCAGCAGCAGGGACAGCAACACTGAAGCTTTCTTT

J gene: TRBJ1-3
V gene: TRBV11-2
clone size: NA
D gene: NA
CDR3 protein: CASRQIRGSGNTIYF
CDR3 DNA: TGTGCCAGCAGACAAATCAGGGGCTCTGGAAACACCATATATTTT

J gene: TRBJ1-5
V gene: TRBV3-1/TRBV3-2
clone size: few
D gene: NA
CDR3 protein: CASSQGFRAVPSQPQHF
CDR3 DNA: TGTGCCAGCAGCCAAGGGTTCAGGGCCGTCCCGAGTCAGCCCCAGCATTTT

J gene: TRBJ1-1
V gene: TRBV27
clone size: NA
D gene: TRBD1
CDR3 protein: CASSRGTGGTEAFF
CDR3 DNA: TGTGCCAGCAGTCGAGGGACAGGGGGGACTGAAGCTTTCTTT

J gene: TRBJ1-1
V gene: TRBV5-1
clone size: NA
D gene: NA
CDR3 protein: CASSPQGVNTEAFF
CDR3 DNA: TGCGCCAGCAGTCCACAGGGCGTGAACACTGAAGCTTTCTTT

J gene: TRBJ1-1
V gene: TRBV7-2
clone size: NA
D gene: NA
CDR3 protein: CASSLRAGVDTEAFF
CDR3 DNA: TGTGCCAGCAGCTTACGGGCAGGGGTCGACACTGAAGCTTTCTTT

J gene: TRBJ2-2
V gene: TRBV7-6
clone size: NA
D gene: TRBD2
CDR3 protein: CASSTLGLAGVTGELFF
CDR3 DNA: TGTGCCAGCAGCACCCTAGGACTAGCGGGGGTTACCGGGGAGCTGTTTTTT

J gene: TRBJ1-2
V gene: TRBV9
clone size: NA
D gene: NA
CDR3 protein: CASSVGQGDYGYTF
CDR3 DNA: TGTGCCAGCAGCGTGGGCCAGGGCGACTATGGCTACACCTTC

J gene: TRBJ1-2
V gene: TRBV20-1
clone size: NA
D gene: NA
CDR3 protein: CSASLNRNYGYTF
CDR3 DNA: TGCAGTGCTAGTCTTAATCGGAACTATGGCTACACCTTC

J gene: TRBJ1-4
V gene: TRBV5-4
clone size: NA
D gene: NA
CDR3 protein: CANSSGSLLEGEKLFF
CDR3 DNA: TGTGCCAACAGCTCAGGTTCCCTCCTTGAGGGTGAAAAACTGTTTTTT

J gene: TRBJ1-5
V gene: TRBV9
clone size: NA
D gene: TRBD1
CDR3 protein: CASSVGPGQGSNQPQHF
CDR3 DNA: TGTGCCAGCAGCGTAGGGCCGGGACAGGGGAGCAATCAGCCCCAGCATTTT

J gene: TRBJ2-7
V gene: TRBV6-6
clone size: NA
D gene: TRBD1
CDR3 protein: CASRSFGQGDYEQYF
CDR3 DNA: TGTGCCAGCAGATCCTTTGGACAGGGGGACTACGAGCAGTACTTC

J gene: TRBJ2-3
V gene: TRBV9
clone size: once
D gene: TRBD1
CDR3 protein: CASSVAGTGDETDTQYF
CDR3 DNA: TGTGCCAGCAGCGTAGCGGGGACAGGGGATGAAACAGATACGCAGTATTTT

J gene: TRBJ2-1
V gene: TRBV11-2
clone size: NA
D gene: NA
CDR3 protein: CASTSYSDVEQFF
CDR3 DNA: TGTGCCAGCACATCTTATTCAGATGTAGAGCAGTTCTTC

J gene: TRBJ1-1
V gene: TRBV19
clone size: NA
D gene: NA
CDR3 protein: CASSPTVRGTEAFF
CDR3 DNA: TGTGCCAGTAGCCCCACGGTGCGGGGAACTGAAGCTTTCTTT

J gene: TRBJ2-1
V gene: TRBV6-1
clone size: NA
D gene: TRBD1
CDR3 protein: CASSELWDRAYNEQFF
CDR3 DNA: TGTGCCAGCAGTGAATTGTGGGACAGGGCCTACAATGAGCAGTTCTTC

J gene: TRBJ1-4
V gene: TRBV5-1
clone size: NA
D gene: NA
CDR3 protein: CASSLEGWEKLFF
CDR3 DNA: TGCGCCAGCAGCTTGGAGGGGTGGGAAAAACTGTTTTTT

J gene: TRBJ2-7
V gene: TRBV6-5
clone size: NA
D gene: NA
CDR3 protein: CASTGTTYEQYF
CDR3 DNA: TGTGCCAGCACAGGCACCACCTACGAGCAGTACTTC

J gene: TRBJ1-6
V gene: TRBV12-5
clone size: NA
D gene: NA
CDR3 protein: CASGFSRGNGSPLHF
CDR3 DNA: TGTGCTAGTGGTTTCAGCAGGGGTAACGGGTCACCCCTCCACTTT

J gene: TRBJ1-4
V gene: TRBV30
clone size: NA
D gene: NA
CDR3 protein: CAWSNKGTYEKLFF
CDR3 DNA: TGTGCCTGGTCGAACAAGGGGACTTATGAAAAACTGTTTTTT

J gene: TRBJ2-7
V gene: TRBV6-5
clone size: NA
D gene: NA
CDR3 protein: CASHRAGYEQYF
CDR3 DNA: TGTGCCAGCCACCGTGCAGGGTACGAGCAGTACTTC

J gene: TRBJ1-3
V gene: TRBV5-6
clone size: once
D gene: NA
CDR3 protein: CASSLERWLPSSGNTIYF
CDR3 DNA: TGTGCCAGCAGCTTGGAACGGTGGTTACCTAGCTCTGGAAACACCATATATTTT

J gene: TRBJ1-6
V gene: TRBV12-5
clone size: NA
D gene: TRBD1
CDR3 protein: CASALKGQGDSPLHF
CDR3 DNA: TGTGCTAGTGCCCTTAAGGGACAGGGTGATTCACCCCTCCACTTT

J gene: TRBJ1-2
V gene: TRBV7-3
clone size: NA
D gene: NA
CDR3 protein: CASSNGTVGGYTF
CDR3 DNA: TGTGCCAGCAGCAATGGGACTGTGGGCGGCTACACCTTC

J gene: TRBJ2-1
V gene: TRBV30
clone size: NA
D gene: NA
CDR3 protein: CAWMGGRATEQFF
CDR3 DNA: TGTGCCTGGATGGGGGGGCGGGCTACTGAGCAGTTCTTC

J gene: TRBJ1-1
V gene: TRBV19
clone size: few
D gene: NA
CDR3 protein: CASSTQGGTEAFF
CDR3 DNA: TGTGCCAGTAGTACTCAGGGAGGGACTGAAGCTTTCTTT

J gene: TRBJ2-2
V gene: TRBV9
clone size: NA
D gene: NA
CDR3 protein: CASSVTKTLSTGELFF
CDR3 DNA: TGTGCCAGCAGCGTAACGAAAACCTTGAGCACCGGGGAGCTGTTTTTT

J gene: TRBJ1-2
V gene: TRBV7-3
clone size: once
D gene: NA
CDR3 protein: CASSLTSGGRWDGYTF
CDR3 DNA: TGTGCCAGCAGCCTCACGTCCGGGGGGCGCTGGGATGGCTACACCTTC

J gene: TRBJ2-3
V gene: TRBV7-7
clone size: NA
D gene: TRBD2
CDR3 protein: CASSLALAGNTDTQYF
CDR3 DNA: TGTGCTAGCAGCTTAGCGCTAGCGGGGAACACAGATACGCAGTATTTT